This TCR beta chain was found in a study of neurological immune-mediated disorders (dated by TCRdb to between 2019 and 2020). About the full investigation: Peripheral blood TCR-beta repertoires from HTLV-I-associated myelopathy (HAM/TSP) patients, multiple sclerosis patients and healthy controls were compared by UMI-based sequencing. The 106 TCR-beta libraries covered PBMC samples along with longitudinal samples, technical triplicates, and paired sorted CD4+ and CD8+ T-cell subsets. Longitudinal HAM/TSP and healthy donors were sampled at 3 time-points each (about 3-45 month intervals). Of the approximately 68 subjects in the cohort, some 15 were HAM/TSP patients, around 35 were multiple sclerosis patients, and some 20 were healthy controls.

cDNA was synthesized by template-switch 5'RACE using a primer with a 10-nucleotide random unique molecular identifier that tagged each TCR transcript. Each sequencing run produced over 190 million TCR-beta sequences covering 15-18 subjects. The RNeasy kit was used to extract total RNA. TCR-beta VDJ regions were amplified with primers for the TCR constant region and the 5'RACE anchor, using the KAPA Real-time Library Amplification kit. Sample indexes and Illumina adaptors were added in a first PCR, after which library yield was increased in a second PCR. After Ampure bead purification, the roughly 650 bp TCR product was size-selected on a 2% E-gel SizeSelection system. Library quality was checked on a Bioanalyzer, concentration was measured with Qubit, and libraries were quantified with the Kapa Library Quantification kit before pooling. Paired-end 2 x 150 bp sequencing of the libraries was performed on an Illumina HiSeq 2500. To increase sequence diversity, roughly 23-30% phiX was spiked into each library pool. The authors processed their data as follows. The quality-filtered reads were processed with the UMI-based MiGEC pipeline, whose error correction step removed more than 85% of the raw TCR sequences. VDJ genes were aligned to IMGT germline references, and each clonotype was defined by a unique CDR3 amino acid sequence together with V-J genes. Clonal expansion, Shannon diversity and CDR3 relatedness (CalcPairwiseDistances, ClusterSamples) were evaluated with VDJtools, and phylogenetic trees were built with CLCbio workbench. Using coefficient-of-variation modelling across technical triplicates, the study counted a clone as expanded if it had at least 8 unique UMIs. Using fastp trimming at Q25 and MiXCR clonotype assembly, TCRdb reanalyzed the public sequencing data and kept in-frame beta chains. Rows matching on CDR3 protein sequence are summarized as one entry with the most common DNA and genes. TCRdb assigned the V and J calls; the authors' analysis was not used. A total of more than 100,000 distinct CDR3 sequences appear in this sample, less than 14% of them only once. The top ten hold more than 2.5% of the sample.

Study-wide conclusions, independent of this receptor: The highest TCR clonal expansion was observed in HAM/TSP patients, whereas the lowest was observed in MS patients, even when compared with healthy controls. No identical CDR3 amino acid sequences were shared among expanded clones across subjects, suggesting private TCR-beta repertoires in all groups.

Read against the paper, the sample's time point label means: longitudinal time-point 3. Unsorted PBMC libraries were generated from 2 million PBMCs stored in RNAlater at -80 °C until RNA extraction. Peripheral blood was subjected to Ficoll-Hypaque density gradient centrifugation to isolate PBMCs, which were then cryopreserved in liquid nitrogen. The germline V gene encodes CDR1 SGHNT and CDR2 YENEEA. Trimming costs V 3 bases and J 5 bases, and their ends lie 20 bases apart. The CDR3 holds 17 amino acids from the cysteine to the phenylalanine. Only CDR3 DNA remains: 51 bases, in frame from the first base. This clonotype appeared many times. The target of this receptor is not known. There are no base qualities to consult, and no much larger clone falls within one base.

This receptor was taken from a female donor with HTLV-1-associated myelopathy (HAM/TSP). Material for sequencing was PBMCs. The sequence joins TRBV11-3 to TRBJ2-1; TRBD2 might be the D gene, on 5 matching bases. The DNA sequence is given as TGTGCCAGCAGCTTTACGACCTTTGAGGACTCTGACAATGAGCAGTTCTTC. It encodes CASSFTTFEDSDNEQFF.